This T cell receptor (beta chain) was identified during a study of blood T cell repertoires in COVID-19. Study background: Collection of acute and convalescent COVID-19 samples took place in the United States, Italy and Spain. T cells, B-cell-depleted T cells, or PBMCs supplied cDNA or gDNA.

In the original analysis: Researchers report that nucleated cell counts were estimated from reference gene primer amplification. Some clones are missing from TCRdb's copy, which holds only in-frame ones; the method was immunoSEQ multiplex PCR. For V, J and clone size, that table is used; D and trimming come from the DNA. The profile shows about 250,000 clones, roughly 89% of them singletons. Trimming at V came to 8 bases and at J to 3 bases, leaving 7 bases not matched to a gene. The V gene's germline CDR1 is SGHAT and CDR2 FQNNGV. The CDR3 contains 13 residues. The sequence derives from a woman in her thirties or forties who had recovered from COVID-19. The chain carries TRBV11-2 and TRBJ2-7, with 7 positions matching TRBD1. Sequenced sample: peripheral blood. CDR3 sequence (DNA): TGTGCCAGCCGCGTGTCAGGGGGCTACGAGCAGTACGTC. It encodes CASRVSGGYEQYV.